This is a list of T cell receptor beta chains from one sample in a study of T cell responses to AZD1222 COVID-19 vaccine. The table came from immunoSEQ multiplex PCR; TCRdb's copy has only in-frame clones and leaves some out. The sample includes under 95,000 clones, about nine tenths of them seen just once. This material consisted of peripheral blood, taken 28 days after the second AZD1222 dose. The receptor set was obtained from an adult who received the AZD1222 COVID-19 vaccine. Each CDR3 is given with its conserved first and last residue. Each record gives: clone size, V gene, D gene, J gene, CDR3 DNA, CDR3 protein. D genes are given only for firm matches. Only some rows state a clone size, as once, few, many or a class for expanded clones.

>-|TRBV4-1|-|TRBJ2-2
TGCGCCAGCAGCCAAGATCTGACAGTGGGCGGGGAGCTGTTTTTT
CASSQDLTVGGELFF
>-|TRBV27|TRBD1|TRBJ1-2
TGTGCCAGCAGCCTAGGCGGGGCAGGGGGCAACTTTCCATATGGCTACACCTTC
CASSLGGAGGNFPYGYTF
>-|TRBV24-1|-|TRBJ2-1
TGTGCCACCAGTGGAGTTGGGGACAATGAGCAGTTCTTC
CATSGVGDNEQFF
>-|TRBV6-2/TRBV6-3|TRBD2|TRBJ2-3
TGTGCCAGCAGCCGAGGGGAGGGTTCGAGCGCAGATACGCAGTATTTT
CASSRGEGSSADTQYF
>-|TRBV7-3|TRBD1|TRBJ1-6
TGTGCCAGCAGCTTACAGGGGGGTTCACCCCTCCACTTT
CASSLQGGSPLHF
>-|TRBV13|-|TRBJ1-5
TGTGCCAGCAGCTCGGGGGGTCAGCCCCAGCATTTT
CASSSGGQPQHF
>-|TRBV6-5|-|TRBJ1-6
TGTGCCAGCAGTTACGGGGGCAGAACGAATAATTCACCCCTCCACTTT
CASSYGGRTNNSPLHF
>-|TRBV29-1|TRBD1|TRBJ2-1
TGCAGCGTGACAGGGCCGTCATACAATGAGCAGTTCTTC
CSVTGPSYNEQFF
>-|TRBV11-2|TRBD1|TRBJ2-4
TGTGCCAGCAGCGTTACCGACAGGGCTCATCTGTACTTC
CASSVTDRAHLYF
>-|TRBV9|TRBD1|TRBJ1-6
TGTGCCAGCAGTCCGACAGGGGGCGGTTCACCCCTCCACTTT
CASSPTGGGSPLHF
>-|TRBV4-1|-|TRBJ1-4
TGCGCCAGCAGCCAAGCCGAAAAACTGTTTTTT
CASSQAEKLFF
>-|TRBV7-2|-|TRBJ2-2
TGTGCCAGCAGCCCCAGGACAGTCTTGAGAACCGGGGAGCTGTTTTTT
CASSPRTVLRTGELFF
>-|TRBV19|TRBD1|TRBJ2-3
TGTGCCAGTAGCCCCGGGACAGCGCCTGGGGGTACGCAGTATTTT
CASSPGTAPGGTQYF
>-|TRBV19|-|TRBJ2-7
TGTGCCAGTAGTATACTGGCGAGCTCCTACGAGCAGTACTTC
CASSILASSYEQYF
>-|TRBV10-3|-|TRBJ2-7
TGTGCCATCAGTGAGACCGGGGGAACCTACGAGCAGTACTTC
CAISETGGTYEQYF
>once|TRBV3-1/TRBV3-2|TRBD1|TRBJ1-4
TGTGCCAGCAGATTGGGACAGGGCCTGGGAGAACTGTTTTTT
CASRLGQGLGELFF
>-|TRBV29-1|TRBD1|TRBJ1-2
TGCAGCGTGGGAGGACAGGGTGGCGGCTACACCTTC
CSVGGQGGGYTF
>-|TRBV5-1|-|TRBJ1-1
TGCGCCAGCAGCCCGGCTGGGTCATCGAGACCCTGGAACACTGAAGCTTTCTTT
CASSPAGSSRPWNTEAFF
>once|TRBV12-5|-|TRBJ2-5
TGTGCTAGTGGTTTGGGGACAGAACAAGAGACCCAGTACTTC
CASGLGTEQETQYF
>-|TRBV4-3|-|TRBJ2-1
TGCGCCAGCAGCCAATTAATTGGTAGGGAGCAGTTCTTC
CASSQLIGREQFF
>-|TRBV3-1/TRBV3-2|-|TRBJ2-3
TGTGCCAGCAGCTACCGGACAGTCGGCACAGATACGCAGTATTTT
CASSYRTVGTDTQYF
>once|TRBV19|-|TRBJ2-7
TGTGCAAGCAGGCAGTACAGCGAGCAGTACTTC
CASRQYSEQYF
>-|TRBV4-3|-|TRBJ1-6
TGCGCCAGCAGCCAAGATTATCGGAGGTTGGAATCACCCCTCCACTTT
CASSQDYRRLESPLHF
>once|TRBV28|TRBD1|TRBJ1-5
TGTGCCACCAGGACAGGGAATCAGCCCCAGCATTTT
CATRTGNQPQHF
>-|TRBV19|-|TRBJ2-7
TGTGCCACCAATGAGGGAATCGAGACCTACGAGCAGTACTTC
CATNEGIETYEQYF
>-|TRBV5-1|-|TRBJ2-6
TGCGCCAGCAGCTTGGCCCTGTCGCAGGGCGGCCCTGGGGCCAACGTCCTGACTTTC
CASSLALSQGGPGANVLTF